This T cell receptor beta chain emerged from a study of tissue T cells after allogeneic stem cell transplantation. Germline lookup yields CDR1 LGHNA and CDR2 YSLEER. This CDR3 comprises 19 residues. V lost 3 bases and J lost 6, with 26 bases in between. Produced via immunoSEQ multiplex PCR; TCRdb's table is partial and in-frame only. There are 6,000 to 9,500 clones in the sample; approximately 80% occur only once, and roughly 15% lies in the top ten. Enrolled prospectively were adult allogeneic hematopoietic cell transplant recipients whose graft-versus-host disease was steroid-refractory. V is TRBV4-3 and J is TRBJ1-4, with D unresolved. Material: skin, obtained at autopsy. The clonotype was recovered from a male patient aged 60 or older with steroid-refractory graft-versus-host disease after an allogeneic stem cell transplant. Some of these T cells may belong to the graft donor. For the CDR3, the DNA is TGCGCCAGCAGCCAGGAGAGCGCGAACTCAGCGGGAATTGATGAAAAACTGTTTTTT. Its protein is CASSQESANSAGIDEKLFF.